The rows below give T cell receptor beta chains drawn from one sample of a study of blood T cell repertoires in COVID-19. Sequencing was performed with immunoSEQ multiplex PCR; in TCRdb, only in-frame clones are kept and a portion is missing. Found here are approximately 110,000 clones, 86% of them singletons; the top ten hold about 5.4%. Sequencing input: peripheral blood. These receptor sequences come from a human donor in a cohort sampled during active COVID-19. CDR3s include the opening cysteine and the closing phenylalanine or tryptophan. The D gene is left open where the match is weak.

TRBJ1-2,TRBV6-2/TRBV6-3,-,CASSYPPQTNSYGYTF
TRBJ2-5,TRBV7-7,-,CASSLAPGSEETQYF
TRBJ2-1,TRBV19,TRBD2,CASSTGTSGSGSYNEQFF
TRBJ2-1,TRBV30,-,CAWSVEGHLAYNEQFF
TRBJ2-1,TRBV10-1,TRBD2,CASSDNSGPYNEQFF
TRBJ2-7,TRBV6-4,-,CASSPRSPLLATHPF
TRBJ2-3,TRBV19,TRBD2,CASSIGTSADTQYF
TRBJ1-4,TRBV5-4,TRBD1,CASSVTGANEKLFF
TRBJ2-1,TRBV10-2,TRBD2,CASSELAGVSYNEQFF
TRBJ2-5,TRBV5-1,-,CASSLSYDGQQETQYF
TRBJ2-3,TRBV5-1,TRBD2,CASSRGHPVLLAGGGSDTQYF
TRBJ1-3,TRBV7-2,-,CASSQSRARGNTIYF
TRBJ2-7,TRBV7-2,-,CASSLYSEQYF
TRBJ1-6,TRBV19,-,CASRAESGNSPLHF
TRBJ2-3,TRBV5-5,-,CASSLGTSADTQYF
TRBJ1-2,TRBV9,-,CASSIGRGNYGYTF
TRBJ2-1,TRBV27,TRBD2,CASSPGLAVYNEQFF
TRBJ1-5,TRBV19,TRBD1,CASSIKGASNQPQHF
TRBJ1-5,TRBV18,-,CASSPRDGAGSNQPQHF
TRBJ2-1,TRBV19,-,CASSIGLGLFF
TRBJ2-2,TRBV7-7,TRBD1,CASRDVGGPGELFF
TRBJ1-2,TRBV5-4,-,CASSLGQNGYTF
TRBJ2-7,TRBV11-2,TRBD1,CASSSSWTGAYEQYF
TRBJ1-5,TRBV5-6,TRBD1,CASSSWDREAVVGAQHF
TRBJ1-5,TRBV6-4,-,CASSAAPGGPQHF
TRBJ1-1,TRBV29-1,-,CSAGGVMNTEAFF
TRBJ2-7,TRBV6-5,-,CASSPGKTASYEQYF
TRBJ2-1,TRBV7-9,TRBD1,CASSSGQEMNEQFF
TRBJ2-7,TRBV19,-,CASIGQGANEQYF
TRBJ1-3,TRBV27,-,CASSFRGLSGNTIYF
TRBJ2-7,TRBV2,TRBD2,CASSGLAAEQYF
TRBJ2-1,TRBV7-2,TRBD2,CASSLGLAGGVSYNEQFF
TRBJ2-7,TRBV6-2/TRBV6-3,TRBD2,CASSYGLAGGLPSYEQYF
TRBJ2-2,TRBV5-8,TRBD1,CASSPGTGVIGELFF
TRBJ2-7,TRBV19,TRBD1,CASSLGQGATYEQYF
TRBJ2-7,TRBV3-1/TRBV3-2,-,CASSFLARYYEQYF
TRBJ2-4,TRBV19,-,CASRKDWSAVKNIQYF
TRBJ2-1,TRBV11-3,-,CASSLDEVNEQFF
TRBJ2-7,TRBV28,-,CASSARGEQYF
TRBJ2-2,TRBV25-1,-,CASSALFRAGELFF
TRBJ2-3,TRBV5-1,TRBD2,CASSFELAGVGDTQYF
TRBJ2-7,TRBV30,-,CAWSVLPYEQYF
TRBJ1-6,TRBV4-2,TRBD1,CASSEGQRFSYNSPLHF
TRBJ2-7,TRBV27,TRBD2,CASSLKATLAGTYEQYF
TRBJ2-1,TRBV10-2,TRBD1,CASSWTGGNNEQFF
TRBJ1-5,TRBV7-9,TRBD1,CASSLELVTGDQPQHF
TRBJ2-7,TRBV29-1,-,CSVSSGPYEQYF
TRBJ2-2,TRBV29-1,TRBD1,CSGTGPTGELFF